These 18 T cell receptor beta chains were all obtained from the same sample, sequenced in a study of T cells in Graves' hyperthyroidism and ophthalmopathy (dated by TCRdb to between 2018 and 2021). The receptor library was made with multiplex PCR. The data were produced on an Illumina HiSeq 2000. The TCR beta CDR3 regions were amplified from the RNA transcripts. The TCR CDR3 was subjected to a first round of RT-PCR using the HTBI primer set and the Qiagen OneStep RT-PCR kit. Clones were called with MiXCR by TCRdb after fastp trimmed the public reads at Q25, and only in-frame beta chains were retained. Identical CDR3 proteins give one entry, which carries the most common genes and DNA. A total of about 660,000 distinct CDR3 sequences appear in this sample, over 40% of them only once. The leading ten clones occupy less than 9% of the sample. Sequenced material: peripheral blood or thyroid tissue (not recorded which). These receptors were obtained from an adult man with Graves' disease, either hyperthyroidism or ophthalmopathy (not recorded which).

This clonotype was seen more than once but under ten times. The chain has TRBV29-1 and TRBJ1-1, with 8 bases lining up with TRBD1. V lost 4 bases, J lost 1 base, and 5 bases stayed unmatched. The CDR3 is made up of 14 amino acids. Germline assignment: CDR1 SQVTM and CDR2 ANQGSEA. The CDR3 DNA sequence: TGCAGCGTTGGAGACAGGGGAAGGAACACTGAAGCTTTCTTT. Amino acids: CSVGDRGRNTEAFF.

On this clonotype: Relative to the germline gene, one junction end is altered; a read error may explain this. The genes are TRBV7-9 and TRBJ1-1; D is uncertain. Per germline, CDR1 SEHNR and CDR2 FQNEAQ (reference sequence). This CDR3 has 14 residues. CDR3 DNA sequence: TGCGCCAGCAGCCACCCGCAGAGGAACACTGAAGCTTTCTTT. Amino acid sequence: CASSHPQRNTEAFF.

This clonotype was recorded many times. J is TRBJ1-1 and V is TRBV7-2, with D perhaps TRBD1 (5 bases). The ends were cut back, 1 base at V and 10 bases at J, with 13 bases in the middle. The CDR3 runs 13 residues. Germline CDR1 SGHTA, CDR2 FQGNSA. The CDR3 DNA sequence: TGTGCCAGCAGCTTAGGGGAGGGGCGCCTAGCTTTCTTT. Translation gives CASSLGEGRLAFF.

This clonotype was seen repeatedly, ten times or more. This chain uses TRBV6-5 with TRBJ1-6; D gene ambiguous. Trimming took off 6 bases at V and 9 bases at J, with 9 bases between the two ends. Germline CDR1 MNHEY, CDR2 SVGAGI. The CDR3 consists of 12 residues. CDR3 bases: TGTGCCAGCAGCCGGACTGGTTCACCCCTCCACTTT. It is translated as CASSRTGSPLHF.

The chain couples TRBV6-4 to TRBJ2-6; 15 nucleotides agree with TRBD2. This CDR3 comprises 16 residues. Losses at the gene ends were 7 bases for V and 5 bases for J; bases not matched to a gene: 3. CDR1 MRHNA and CDR2 SNTAGT come from the germline V gene. The CDR3 DNA sequence: TGTGCCAGCAACGGACTAGCGGGGGGGCGGGCCAACGTCCTGACTTTC. Protein sequence: CASNGLAGGRANVLTF.

This chain connects TRBV19 to TRBJ1-1; D is ambiguous. The germline V and J ends were trimmed by 3 bases and 1 base, with 9 bases remaining between them. This CDR3 is 14 amino acids long. CDR1 is LNHDA, CDR2 SQIVND, per germline (reference sequence). CDR3 protein: CASSIGRTNTEAFF. In DNA, the CDR3 is TGTGCCAGTAGTATTGGACGGACGAACACTGAAGCTTTCTTT. Looking up the rest from reference TRBV19 and TRBJ1-1 gives the full variable domain: DGGITQSPKYLFRKEGQNVTLSCEQNLNHDAMYWYRQDPGQGLRLIYYSQIVNDFQKGDIAEGYSVSREKKESFPLTVTSAQKNPTAFYLCASSIGRTNTEAFFGQGTRLTVV.

This clonotype was recorded a few times. V gene TRBV19 combines with J gene TRBJ2-5, with 9 bases that match TRBD1. The length of the CDR3 is 15 residues. Germline lookup yields CDR1 LNHDA and CDR2 SQIVND (reference sequence). Trimming cost V 4 bases and J 5 bases; bases outside gene matches: 8. The CDR3 is CASSTTGTGSETQYF. CDR3 sequence (DNA): TGTGCCAGTAGTACTACCGGGACAGGGTCGGAGACCCAGTACTTC.

V is TRBV29-1 and J is TRBJ1-2, with 9 bases identical to TRBD1. Germline loops: CDR1 SQVTM, CDR2 ANQGSEA. After removal of 0 bases from V and 2 bases from J, the junction contained 4 bases not matched to a gene. The CDR3 has 15 residues. For the CDR3, the DNA is TGCAGCGTTGAAGAGACAGGGGGTGAAAACTATGGCTACACCTTC. It specifies CSVEETGGENYGYTF.

The chain carries TRBV12-3 or TRBV12-4 and TRBJ1-2; 9 bases align to TRBD1. V was clipped by 5 bases and J by 8 bases; unmatched bases: 9. This CDR3 spans 14 amino acids. CDR3 region: CASSAYRGLEGYTF. CDR3 bases: TGTGCCAGCAGTGCCTACAGGGGGCTGGAAGGCTACACCTTC.

This clonotype turned up a few times. This sequence joins TRBV7-9 and TRBJ1-2; maybe TRBD1 (5 bases). The CDR3 runs to 15 residues. Looked up from germline, CDR1 is SEHNR and CDR2 is FQNEAQ (reference sequence). V was trimmed by 3 bases and J by 3 bases, leaving 14 bases between them. Here the CDR3 reads CASSFTRVNHYGYTF. The CDR3 nucleotides read TGTGCCAGCAGCTTCACCAGGGTTAACCACTATGGCTACACCTTC.

This clonotype was picked up a small number of times. This chain links TRBV24-1 with TRBJ1-2; D is perhaps TRBD1 (6 bases). V lost 4 bases and J 1 base, leaving 9 bases between the germline ends. Germline V CDR1 and CDR2: KGHDR, SFDVKD. This CDR3 contains 14 residues. The CDR3 is CATSDKDSNYGYTF. DNA of the CDR3: TGTGCCACCAGTGACAAGGACAGTAACTATGGCTACACCTTC.

The V and J genes are TRBV20-1 and TRBJ1-4, with 9 bases identical to TRBD1. CDR1 is DFQATT, CDR2 SNEGSKA, per germline (reference sequence). Trimming at V came to 5 bases and at J to 5 bases, leaving 9 bases not matched to a gene. The CDR3 is 15 residues long. The CDR3 DNA reads TGCAGTGCTCCTTATACCGGGACAGGGAATGAAAAACTGTTTTTT. The encoded protein is CSAPYTGTGNEKLFF.

This clonotype was seen a single time. This rearrangement joins TRBV25-1 to TRBJ1-1; 7 nucleotides line up with TRBD1. The ends lost 11 bases at V and 8 bases at J; junction bases unmatched: 17. CDR3 length: 14 residues. Germline V lookup: CDR1 MGHDK, CDR2 SYGVNS. Written as DNA, the CDR3 is TGTGCCTGGAGAGAAAGGGGACAGCGGTTCGAAGCTTTCTTT. This codes for CAWRERGQRFEAFF.

Comment on this clonotype: A junction end diverges from the germline sequence, so it may reflect a read error. The chain recombines TRBV24-1 with TRBJ1-2; a weak D match, TRBD1 (5 bases). There are 17 residues in the CDR3. CDR1 and CDR2 from the germline V gene are KGHDR and SFDVKD. DNA of the CDR3: TGCGCCGGCAGTGACCCCCTGGGGCCGAAGCCTCTATATGGCTACACCTTC. It translates to CAGSDPLGPKPLYGYTF.

This chain links TRBV12-3 or TRBV12-4 with TRBJ2-5; 11 bases are shared with TRBD1. J was trimmed by 4 bases and V by 2 bases; bases with no gene match: 9. The CDR3 is 17 residues long. CDR3 loop: CASSLTGQGAWGETQYF. The DNA of the CDR3 is TGTGCCAGCAGTTTAACCGGACAGGGGGCTTGGGGAGAGACCCAGTACTTC.

This clonotype was recorded a few times. CDR3 nucleotide sequence: TGTGCCAGCAGCCAAGCGGCCAGATACTATGGCTACACCTTC. Translation: CASSQAARYYGYTF. The V gene is TRBV14, the J gene TRBJ1-2; D unresolved. The V gene lost 1 base and the J gene lost 3 bases, with 9 bases spanning the gap. There are 14 residues in the CDR3. CDR1 and CDR2 (germline): SGHDN, FVKESK.

This clonotype was detected only a few times. The V gene is TRBV14, the J gene TRBJ1-1, with 7 bases that match TRBD1. The length of the CDR3 is 17 residues. Germline V gives CDR1 SGHDN, CDR2 FVKESK. Germline trimming cut 6 bases from V and 0 bases from J; bases unmatched to any gene: 13. The DNA for the CDR3 is TGTGCCAGCAGTTACGCTACAGGGGAAAACGTGAACACTGAAGCTTTCTTT. It translates to CASSYATGENVNTEAFF.

The chain has TRBV12-3 or TRBV12-4 and TRBJ1-5, with a weak D call TRBD1 (5 bases). The V end lost 4 bases, the J end lost 7 bases, and 14 bases lay between the germline ends. CDR3 size: 14 residues. The CDR3 loop reads CASSYGGRVQPQHF. CDR3 in DNA: TGTGCCAGCAGTTATGGCGGCAGGGTCCAGCCCCAGCATTTT.